A selection of T cell receptor beta chains follows, all from one sample in a study of neurological immune-mediated disorders. TCRdb independently ran MiXCR on the 5' RACE reads; one entry per CDR3 protein. This table has tens of thousands of distinct CDR3 sequences, more than 12% appearing once. Specimen: CD4+ T cells from blood. The receptor source for this set is a woman in her sixties with HTLV-1-associated myelopathy (HAM/TSP). The CDR3 runs from the conserved cysteine through the conserved F or W.

v_call: TRBV15; cdr3_aa: CATSRDLGRHTQYF
v_call: TRBV18; cdr3_aa: CASSPGQDYGYTF
v_call: TRBV6-5; cdr3_aa: CASSYSGIGGDSPLHF
v_call: TRBV7-8; cdr3_aa: CASSPDNYGYTF
v_call: TRBV12-3/TRBV12-4; cdr3_aa: CASSLDPGQFSGNTIYF
v_call: TRBV12-3/TRBV12-4; cdr3_aa: CASRTRVTGELFF
v_call: TRBV19; cdr3_aa: CASSIEYSGANVLTF
v_call: TRBV5-1; cdr3_aa: CASSPPAGQAGELFF
v_call: TRBV6-5; cdr3_aa: CASSSDYRNTGELFF
v_call: TRBV19; cdr3_aa: CASTIGHGGGYEQYF
v_call: TRBV7-2; cdr3_aa: CASSWGGSRDTDTQYF
v_call: TRBV7-8; cdr3_aa: CASSPPLTAPYEQYF
v_call: TRBV5-1; cdr3_aa: CASSETGTSYAYGYTF
v_call: TRBV20-1; cdr3_aa: CSASKAGGSGTDTQYF
v_call: TRBV30; cdr3_aa: CAWSRDTDNSPLHF
v_call: TRBV20-1; cdr3_aa: CSASLGLETQYF
v_call: TRBV5-1; cdr3_aa: CASSMSSGANVLTF
v_call: TRBV10-2; cdr3_aa: CASTGQINQPQHF
v_call: TRBV20-1; cdr3_aa: CSARVQSNQPQHF
v_call: TRBV20-1; cdr3_aa: CSAPFTTDTQYF
v_call: TRBV9; cdr3_aa: CASSVEDRAQETQYF
v_call: TRBV19; cdr3_aa: CASRQRPEETGELFF
v_call: TRBV11-2; cdr3_aa: CASSPRTSGGVETQYF
v_call: TRBV6-2/TRBV6-3; cdr3_aa: CASTPLRAPRTDTQYF
v_call: TRBV19; cdr3_aa: CASGQGQVEFF
v_call: TRBV6-5; cdr3_aa: CASRIGSGANVLTF
v_call: TRBV20-1; cdr3_aa: CSAQRQTLNSPLHF
v_call: TRBV13; cdr3_aa: CASSSQAGGLNQPQHF
v_call: TRBV12-3/TRBV12-4; cdr3_aa: CASSLWVGYDEQFF
v_call: TRBV5-1; cdr3_aa: CASSLAGGGLSTDTQYF
v_call: TRBV5-1; cdr3_aa: CASNLGVSSYNEQFF
v_call: TRBV20-1; cdr3_aa: CSAKHPGPDTEAFF
v_call: TRBV7-6; cdr3_aa: CASSLQGQPSSGANVLTF
v_call: TRBV5-1; cdr3_aa: CASSTTGNYQPQHF
v_call: TRBV12-3/TRBV12-4; cdr3_aa: CASSRQGSGTGELFF
v_call: TRBV6-5; cdr3_aa: CATGVGVYEQYF
v_call: TRBV5-1; cdr3_aa: CASSLFPGAGSDTQYF
v_call: TRBV20-1; cdr3_aa: CSARTGLTTEAFF
v_call: TRBV6-6; cdr3_aa: CASSPQRLPGGSYGYTF
v_call: TRBV29-1; cdr3_aa: CSVGVGNGYTF
v_call: TRBV4-1; cdr3_aa: CASSQDWGQPPREQYF
v_call: TRBV7-9; cdr3_aa: CASSHLQGLPGGGEKLFF
v_call: TRBV5-1; cdr3_aa: CASSLAGQDTGELFF
v_call: TRBV5-1; cdr3_aa: CASSLTGQGNTGELFF
v_call: TRBV5-1; cdr3_aa: CASRANMESEAFF
v_call: TRBV20-1; cdr3_aa: CSVGAETQYF
v_call: TRBV24-1; cdr3_aa: CATSDTGQNYEQYF
v_call: TRBV5-1; cdr3_aa: CASSYANTGEETQYF
v_call: TRBV20-1; cdr3_aa: CSAYPPRGSSYEQYF
v_call: TRBV5-1; cdr3_aa: CASSPGGDSNQPQHF
v_call: TRBV5-1; cdr3_aa: CASSQALAGGHIEQFF
v_call: TRBV6-1; cdr3_aa: CASRDTGGYTGELFF
v_call: TRBV4-2; cdr3_aa: CASQEGSWNTEAFF
v_call: TRBV20-1; cdr3_aa: CSAGGASRSSYEQYF
v_call: TRBV7-8; cdr3_aa: CASSEGAGALAKNIQYF
v_call: TRBV5-1; cdr3_aa: CASSFYICSASHGTGGAVTDTQYF
v_call: TRBV20-1; cdr3_aa: CSATLRGPPDEQFF
v_call: TRBV20-1; cdr3_aa: CSARVGLAGGPDEQYF
v_call: TRBV6-5; cdr3_aa: CASSYTTGTTEAFF